Sequencing of this T cell receptor (beta chain) was carried out in a study of OX40 agonist ivuxolimab in advanced cancers. Across the whole study: Ivuxolimab, an agonistic anti-OX40 (CD134) antibody, was given to patients.

This CDR3 spans 16 amino acids. V shed 5 bases and J shed 7 bases, with 18 bases lying between them. Per germline, CDR1 PRHDT and CDR2 FYEKMQ (reference sequence). Clones were sequenced by immunoSEQ multiplex PCR, and TCRdb holds only the in-frame ones, with some missing. The sample lists fewer than 85,000 clones; around 90% were seen once. Drawing of blood for sampling happened at baseline, at cycle 4 day 1, and at cycle 7 day 1. The sequence was collected from an adult with an advanced solid tumor such as melanoma, head and neck, liver or kidney cancer. The chain has TRBV13 and TRBJ1-6; D is perhaps TRBD1 (6 bases). The sample here was CD4+ or CD8+ T cells sorted from blood, taken in a trial of the OX40 agonist ivuxolimab. The CDR3 reads CASSLTGGGLNSPLHF. In DNA form, the CDR3 reads TGTGCCAGCAGCCTTACCGGTGGGGGCTTGAATTCACCCCTCCACTTT.